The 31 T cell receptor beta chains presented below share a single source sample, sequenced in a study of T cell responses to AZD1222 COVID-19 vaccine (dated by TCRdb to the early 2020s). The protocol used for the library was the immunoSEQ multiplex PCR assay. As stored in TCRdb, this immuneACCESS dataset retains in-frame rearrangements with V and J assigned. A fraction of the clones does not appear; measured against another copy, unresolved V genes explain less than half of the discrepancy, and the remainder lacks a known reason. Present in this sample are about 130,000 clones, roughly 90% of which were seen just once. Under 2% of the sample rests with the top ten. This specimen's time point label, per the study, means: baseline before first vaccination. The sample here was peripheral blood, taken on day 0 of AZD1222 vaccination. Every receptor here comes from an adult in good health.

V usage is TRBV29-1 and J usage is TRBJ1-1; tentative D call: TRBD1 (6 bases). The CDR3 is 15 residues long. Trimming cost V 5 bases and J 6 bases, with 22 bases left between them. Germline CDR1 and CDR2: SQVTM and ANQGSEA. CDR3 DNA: TGCAGCGTTCGATCAAAAGGGGGGCCAGCGTCTGAAGCTTTCTTT. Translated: CSVRSKGGPASEAFF.

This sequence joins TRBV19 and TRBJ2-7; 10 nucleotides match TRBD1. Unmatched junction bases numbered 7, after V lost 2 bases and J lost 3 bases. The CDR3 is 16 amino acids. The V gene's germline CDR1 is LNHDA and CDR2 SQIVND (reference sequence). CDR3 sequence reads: CASSIWGQGKDYEQYF. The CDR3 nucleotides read TGTGCCAGTAGTATATGGGGACAGGGGAAAGACTACGAGCAGTACTTC.

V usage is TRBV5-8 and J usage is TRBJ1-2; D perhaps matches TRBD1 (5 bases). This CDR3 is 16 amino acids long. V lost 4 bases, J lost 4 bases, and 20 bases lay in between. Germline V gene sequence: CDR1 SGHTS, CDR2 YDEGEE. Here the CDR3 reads CASSLVRGPQTYGYTF. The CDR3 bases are TGTGCCAGCAGCCTAGTTAGGGGACCGCAAACCTATGGCTACACCTTC.

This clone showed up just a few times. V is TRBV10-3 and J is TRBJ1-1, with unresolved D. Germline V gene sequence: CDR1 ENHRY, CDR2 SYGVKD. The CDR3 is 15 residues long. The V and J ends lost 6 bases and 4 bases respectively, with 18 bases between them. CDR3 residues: CAISPGQPWGTEAFF. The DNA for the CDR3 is TGTGCCATCAGCCCGGGCCAGCCATGGGGCACTGAAGCTTTCTTT.

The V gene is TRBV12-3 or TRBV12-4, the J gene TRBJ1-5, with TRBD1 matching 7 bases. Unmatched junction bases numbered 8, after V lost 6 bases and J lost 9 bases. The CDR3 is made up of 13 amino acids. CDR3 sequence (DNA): TGTGCCAGCAGCCTGAGGGGGCCGGGGCCCCAGCATTTT. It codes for CASSLRGPGPQHF.

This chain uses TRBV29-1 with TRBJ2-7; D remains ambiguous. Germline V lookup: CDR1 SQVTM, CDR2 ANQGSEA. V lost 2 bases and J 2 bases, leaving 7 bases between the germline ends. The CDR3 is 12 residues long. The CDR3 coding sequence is TGCAGCGTTGAACTCAACACCTACGAGCAGTACTTC. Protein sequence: CSVELNTYEQYF.

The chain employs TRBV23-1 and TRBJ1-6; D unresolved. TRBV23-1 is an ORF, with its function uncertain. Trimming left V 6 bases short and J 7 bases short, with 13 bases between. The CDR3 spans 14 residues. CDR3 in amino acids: CASRGDMGNSPLHF. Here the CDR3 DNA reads TGCGCCAGCAGAGGAGACATGGGGAATTCACCCCTCCACTTT.

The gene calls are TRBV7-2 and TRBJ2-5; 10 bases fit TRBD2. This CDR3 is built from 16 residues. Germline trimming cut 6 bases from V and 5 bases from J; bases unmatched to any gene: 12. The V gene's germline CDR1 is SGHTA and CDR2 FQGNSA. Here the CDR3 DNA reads TGTGCCAGCAGTCATAACCTACTAGCGGGGAGGGAGACCCAGTACTTC. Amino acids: CASSHNLLAGRETQYF.

CDR3 protein: CSVVVGADGYTF. The CDR3 region has the DNA TGCAGCGTTGTGGTAGGGGCTGACGGCTACACCTTC. The chain is built from TRBV29-1 and TRBJ1-2; D may be TRBD1 (5 bases). The V end was cut by 4 bases, the J end by 8 bases, with 14 bases between. CDR1 and CDR2 from the germline V gene are SQVTM and ANQGSEA. The CDR3 runs 12 residues.

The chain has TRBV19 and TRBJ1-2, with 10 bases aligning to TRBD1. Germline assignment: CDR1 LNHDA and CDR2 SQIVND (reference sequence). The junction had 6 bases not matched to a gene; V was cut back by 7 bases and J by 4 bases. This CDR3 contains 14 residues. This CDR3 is CASTRGQGTYGYTF. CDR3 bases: TGTGCCAGTACCCGGGGACAGGGGACCTATGGCTACACCTTC.

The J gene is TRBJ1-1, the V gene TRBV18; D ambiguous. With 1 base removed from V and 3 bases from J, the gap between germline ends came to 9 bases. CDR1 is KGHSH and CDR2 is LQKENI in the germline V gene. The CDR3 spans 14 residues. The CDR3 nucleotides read TGTGCCAGCTCACCACAGGACCGGGACACTGAAGCTTTCTTT. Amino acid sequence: CASSPQDRDTEAFF.

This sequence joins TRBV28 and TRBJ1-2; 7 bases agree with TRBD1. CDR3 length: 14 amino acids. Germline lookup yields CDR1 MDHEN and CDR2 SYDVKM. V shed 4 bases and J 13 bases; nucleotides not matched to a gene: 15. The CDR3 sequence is CASSSPPEGRGFTF. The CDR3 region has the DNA TGTGCCAGCAGTTCCCCCCCGGAGGGCAGGGGGTTCACCTTC.

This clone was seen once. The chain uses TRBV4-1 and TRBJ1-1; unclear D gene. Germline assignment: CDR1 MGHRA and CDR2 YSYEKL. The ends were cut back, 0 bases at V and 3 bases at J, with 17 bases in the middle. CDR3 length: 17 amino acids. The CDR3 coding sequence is TGCGCCAGCAGCCAAGATTGGATGGGGAGGTGGGACACTGAAGCTTTCTTT. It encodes CASSQDWMGRWDTEAFF.

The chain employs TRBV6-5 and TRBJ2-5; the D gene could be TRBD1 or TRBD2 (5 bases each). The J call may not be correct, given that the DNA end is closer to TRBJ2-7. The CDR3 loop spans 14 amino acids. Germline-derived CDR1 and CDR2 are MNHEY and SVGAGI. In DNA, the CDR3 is TGTGCCAGCCGAGGGGCGGGTGGTTCCTACGAGCAGTACTTC. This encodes CASRGAGGSYEQYF.

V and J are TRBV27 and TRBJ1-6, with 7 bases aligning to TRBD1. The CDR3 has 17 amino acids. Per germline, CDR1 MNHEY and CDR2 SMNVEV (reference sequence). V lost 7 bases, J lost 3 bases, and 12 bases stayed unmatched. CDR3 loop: CASTSGSGGSYNSPLHF. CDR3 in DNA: TGTGCCAGCACCTCAGGGTCAGGGGGTAGCTATAATTCACCCCTCCACTTT.

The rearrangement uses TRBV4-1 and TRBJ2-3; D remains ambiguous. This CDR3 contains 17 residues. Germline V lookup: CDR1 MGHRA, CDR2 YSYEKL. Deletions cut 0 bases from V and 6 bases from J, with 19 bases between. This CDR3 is CASSQDSVAAPVDTQYF. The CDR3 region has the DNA TGCGCCAGCAGCCAAGATTCGGTGGCCGCGCCGGTGGATACGCAGTATTTT.

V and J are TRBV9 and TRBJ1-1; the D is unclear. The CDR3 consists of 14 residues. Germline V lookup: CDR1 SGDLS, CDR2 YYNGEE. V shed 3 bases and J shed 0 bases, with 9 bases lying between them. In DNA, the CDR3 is TGTGCCAGCAGCGCCTTTGATATGAACACTGAAGCTTTCTTT. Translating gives CASSAFDMNTEAFF.

The CDR3 DNA sequence: TGTGCCAGCTCACGGCGTGGGGGACTAGCGTTAGATACGCAGTATTTT. Amino acid sequence: CASSRRGGLALDTQYF. The chain carries TRBV18 and TRBJ2-3; TRBD2 agrees at 10 bases. J gave up 5 bases and V 4 bases, and 9 bases lay outside the gene matches. Germline CDR1 and CDR2: KGHSH and LQKENI. This CDR3 is built from 16 residues.

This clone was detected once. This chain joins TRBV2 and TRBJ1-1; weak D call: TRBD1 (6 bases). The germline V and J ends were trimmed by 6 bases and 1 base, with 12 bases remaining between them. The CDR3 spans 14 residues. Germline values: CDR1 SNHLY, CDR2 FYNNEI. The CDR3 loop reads CASRGHTKNTEAFF. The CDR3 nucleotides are TGTGCCAGCAGGGGACACACGAAGAACACTGAAGCTTTCTTT.

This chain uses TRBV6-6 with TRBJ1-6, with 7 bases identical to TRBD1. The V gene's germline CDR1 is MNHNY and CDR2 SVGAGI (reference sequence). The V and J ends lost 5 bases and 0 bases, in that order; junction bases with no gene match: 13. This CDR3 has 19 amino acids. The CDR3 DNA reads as TGTGCCAGCAGTCAACGGGGTACAGGGGACCTCTCCTATAATTCACCCCTCCACTTT. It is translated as CASSQRGTGDLSYNSPLHF.

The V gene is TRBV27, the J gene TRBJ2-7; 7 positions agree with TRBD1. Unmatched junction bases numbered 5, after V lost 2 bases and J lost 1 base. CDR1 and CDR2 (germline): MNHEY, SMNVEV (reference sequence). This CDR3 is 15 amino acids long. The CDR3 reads CASSLEGRGSYEQYF. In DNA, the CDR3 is TGTGCCAGCAGTTTAGAGGGCAGGGGGTCCTACGAGCAGTACTTC.

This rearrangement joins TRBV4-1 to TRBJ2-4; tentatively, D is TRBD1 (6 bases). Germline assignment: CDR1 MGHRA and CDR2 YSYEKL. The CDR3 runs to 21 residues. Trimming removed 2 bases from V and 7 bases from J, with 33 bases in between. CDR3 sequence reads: CASSQPDQGKVGGATWNIQYF. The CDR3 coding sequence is TGCGCCAGCAGCCAACCCGACCAGGGGAAAGTCGGTGGGGCGACATGGAACATTCAGTACTTC.

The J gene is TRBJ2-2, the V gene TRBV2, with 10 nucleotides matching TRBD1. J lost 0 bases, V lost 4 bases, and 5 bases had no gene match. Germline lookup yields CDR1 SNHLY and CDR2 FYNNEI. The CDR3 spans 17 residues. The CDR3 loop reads CASSARDRGPNTGELFF. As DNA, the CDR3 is TGTGCCAGCAGTGCACGGGACAGGGGACCGAACACCGGGGAGCTGTTTTTT. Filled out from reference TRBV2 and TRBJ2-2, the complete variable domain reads EPEVTQTPSHQVTQMGQEVILRCVPISNHLYFYWYRQILGQKVEFLVSFYNNEISEKSEIFDDQFSVERPDGSNFTLKIRSTKLEDSAMYFCASSARDRGPNTGELFFGEGSRLTVL.

CDR3 nucleotide sequence: TGTGCCAGCAGGAATTCAGCTAACACTGAAGCTTTCTTT. Amino acid sequence: CASRNSANTEAFF. The V and J genes are TRBV6-5 and TRBJ1-1, with D uncertain. The CDR3 covers 13 residues. Germline values: CDR1 MNHEY, CDR2 SVGAGI. Trimming took off 6 bases at V and 2 bases at J, with 10 bases between the two ends.

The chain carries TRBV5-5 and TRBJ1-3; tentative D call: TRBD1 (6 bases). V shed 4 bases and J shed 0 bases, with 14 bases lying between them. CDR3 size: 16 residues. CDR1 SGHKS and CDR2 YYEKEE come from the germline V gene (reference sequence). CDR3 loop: CASSHLGGDSGNTIYF. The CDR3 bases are TGTGCCAGCAGCCACCTGGGGGGCGACTCTGGAAACACCATATATTTT.

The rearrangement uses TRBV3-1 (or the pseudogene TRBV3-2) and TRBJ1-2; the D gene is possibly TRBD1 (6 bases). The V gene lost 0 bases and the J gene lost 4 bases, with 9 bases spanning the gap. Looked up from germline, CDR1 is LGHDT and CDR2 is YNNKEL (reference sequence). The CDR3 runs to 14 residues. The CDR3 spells CASSQEAGAYGYTF. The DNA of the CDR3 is TGTGCCAGCAGCCAAGAGGCAGGGGCCTATGGCTACACCTTC.

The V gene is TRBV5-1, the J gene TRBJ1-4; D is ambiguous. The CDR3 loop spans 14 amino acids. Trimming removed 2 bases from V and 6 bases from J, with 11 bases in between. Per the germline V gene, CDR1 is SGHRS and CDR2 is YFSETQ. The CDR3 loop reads CASSFSEGYEKLFF. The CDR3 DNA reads TGCGCCAGCAGCTTCTCCGAGGGATATGAAAAACTGTTTTTT.

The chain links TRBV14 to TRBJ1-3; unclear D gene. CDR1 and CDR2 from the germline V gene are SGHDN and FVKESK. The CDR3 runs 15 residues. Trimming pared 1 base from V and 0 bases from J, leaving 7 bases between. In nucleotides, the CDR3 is TGTGCCAGCAGCCAAGGGAAATTCTCTGGAAACACCATATATTTT. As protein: CASSQGKFSGNTIYF.

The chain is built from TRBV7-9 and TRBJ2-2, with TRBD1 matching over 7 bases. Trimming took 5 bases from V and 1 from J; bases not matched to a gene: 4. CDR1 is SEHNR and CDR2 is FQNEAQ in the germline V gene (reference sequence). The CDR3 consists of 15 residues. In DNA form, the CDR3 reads TGTGCCAGCAGCGGACGGACAGGGAACACCGGGGAGCTGTTTTTT. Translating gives CASSGRTGNTGELFF. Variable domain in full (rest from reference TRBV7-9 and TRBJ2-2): DTGVSQNPRHKITKRGQNVTFRCDPISEHNRLYWYRQTLGQGPEFLTYFQNEAQLEKSRLLSDRFSAERPKGSFSTLEIQRTEQGDSAMYLCASSGRTGNTGELFFGEGSRLTVL.

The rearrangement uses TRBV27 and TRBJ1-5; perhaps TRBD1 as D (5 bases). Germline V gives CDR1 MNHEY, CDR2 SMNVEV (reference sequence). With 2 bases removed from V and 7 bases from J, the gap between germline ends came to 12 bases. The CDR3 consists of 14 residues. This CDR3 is CASSLAGSNQPQHF. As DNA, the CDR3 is TGTGCCAGCAGTTTAGCAGGGTCGAACCAGCCCCAGCATTTT.

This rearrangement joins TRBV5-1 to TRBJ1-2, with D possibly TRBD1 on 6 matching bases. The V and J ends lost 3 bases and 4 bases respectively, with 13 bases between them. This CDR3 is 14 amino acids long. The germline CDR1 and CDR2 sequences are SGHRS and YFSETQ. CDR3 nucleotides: TGCGCCAGCAGCTCGAGCCGGGACACCTATGGCTACACCTTC. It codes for CASSSSRDTYGYTF.